The T cell receptor (beta chain) under discussion was sequenced for a study of Ad26.COV2.S vaccination and SARS-CoV-2 variants. As to this clone: Its antigen is as yet unknown.

Findings and caveats of the study: Possible underestimation of total T cell responses by the TCR breadth and depth analyses was noted. Compared with placebo recipients, vaccine recipients had higher spike-specific TCR breadth.

Here immunoSEQ multiplex PCR was the method, and the copy in TCRdb shows in-frame clones only, minus some. Of about 350,000 clones listed, 92% are singletons. Trimming took off 6 bases at V and 4 bases at J, with 12 bases between the two ends. The CDR3 extends over 13 amino acids. The sequencing here drew on peripheral blood, taken after recovery from COVID-19. This TCR was sampled from a human donor who had recovered from COVID-19. The V gene is TRBV12-3 or TRBV12-4, the J gene TRBJ1-2, with unresolved D. DNA of the CDR3: TGTGCCAGCAGGCCGGCCGGGGTCTATGGCTACACCTTC. Protein product: CASRPAGVYGYTF.